What follows are 17 T cell receptor beta chains derived from one specimen sequenced in a study of CD8+ T cells in alopecia areata. Sorting relied on CD4, CD8alpha, NKG2D, NKG2ACE and other markers applied to pooled cutaneous lymph node cells. After isolation, RNA underwent reverse transcription to generate cDNA as the sequencing template. Assay used: immunoSEQ multiplex PCR; TCRdb lists only in-frame clones, some missing. Recorded here are 200,000 to 300,000 clones, none singletons. What was sequenced was CD4+ T cells sorted from a lymph node. The receptors were gathered from a C3H/HeJ mouse with alopecia areata. Mice of this strain are of MHC haplotype H2-k.

This clone was picked up a small number of times. Mouse gene names apply. The sequenced fragment ends 4 residues before the CDR3 boundary, so the rest is inferred from the germline J gene. The identical CDR3 is also encoded by other nucleotide sequences in the sample. This rearrangement joins TRBV13-1 to TRBJ2-3; D is unresolved. The germline V and J ends were trimmed by 2 bases and 0 bases, with 7 bases remaining between them. Germline V gene data show CDR1 as NSHNY and CDR2 as SYGAGN. The CDR3 is 14 residues long. The part of the CDR3 DNA that was read is TGTGCCAGCAGTGACCCAGCTAGTGCAGAA. Amino acids: CASSDPASAE. The whole CDR3 sequence reads CASSDPASAETLYF.

As concerns this clone: Genes and germline come from the mouse. The read terminates 4 residues ahead of where the CDR3 ends, so the germline J gene completes it. V and J are TRBV13-1 and TRBJ1-1; no reliable D call. CDR3 length equals 11 residues. The germline V gene has CDR1 NSHNY and CDR2 SYGAGN. The CDR3 spells CASSGRQEVFF. CDR3 bases read: TGTGCCAGCAGTGGTCGACAA.

This clone was seen more than once but under ten times. Here the gene names and germline are mouse. The missing CDR3 end, 4 residues past where the read stops, is filled in from the germline J gene. The chain joins TRBV19 to TRBJ2-2; 9 bases are a match to TRBD1. The CDR3 sequence is 14 residues long. Germline CDR1 reads FNHDT; CDR2 reads SITEND (reference sequence). Unmatched junction bases numbered 3, after V lost 5 bases and J lost 4 bases. CDR3 sequence reads: CASRRTGATGQLYF. The DNA read from the CDR3 is TGTGCCAGCAGGAGGACAGGGGCCACCGGG.

This clone was detected ten times or more. The gene names given are mouse names. The missing CDR3 end, 4 residues past where the read stops, is filled in from the germline J gene. The rearrangement links TRBV13-2 to TRBJ1-2, with TRBD1 matching over 10 bases. V lost 2 bases and J lost 1; bases outside the gene matches: 2. Germline CDR1 reads NNHNN; CDR2 reads SYGAGS (reference sequence). The CDR3 length is 15 residues. The CDR3 sequence is CASGEWDRGNSDYTF. The CDR3 DNA, read in part, is TGTGCCAGCGGTGAATGGGACAGGGGAAACTCC.

This clone was seen a few times. Genes and germline come from the mouse. The CDR3 extends 4 residues past the end of the read, so its final part is completed from the germline J gene. This chain connects TRBV5 to TRBJ2-1; D is unclear. The germline V gene has CDR1 LGHNA and CDR2 YNLKQL (reference sequence). V lost 2 bases, J lost 0 bases, and 8 bases lay in between. The CDR3 has 15 residues. CDR3 sequence reads: CASSQQTNNYAEQFF. The part of the CDR3 DNA that was read is TGTGCCAGCAGCCAACAGACAAATAACTATGCT.

About this clone itself: Gene names refer to mouse genes. The CDR3 end lies 3 residues beyond the end of the read and is filled in from the germline J gene. The chain has TRBV1 and TRBJ1-6; the D gene is possibly TRBD1 (6 bases). TRBJ1-6 is sorted into the ORF group, with uncertain function. V lost 4 bases and J lost 10, with 8 bases in between. CDR1 and CDR2 from the germline V gene are NSQYPW and LRSPGD (reference sequence). CDR3 length equals 12 residues. The sequenced CDR3 bases are TGCACCTGCAGTGTCACAGGGTCGCCC. This translates into CTCSVTGSP. The CDR3 in its entirety is CTCSVTGSPLYF.

Concerning this clone: Gene names follow the mouse nomenclature. The read comes to an end 3 residues before the CDR3 does, leaving the germline J gene to fill in the end. Other DNA sequences in this specimen translate into the identical CDR3. This chain joins TRBV5 and TRBJ1-6; possibly TRBD1 for D (6 bases). TRBJ1-6 is filed as an ORF, its function uncertain. Trimming removed 0 bases from V and 6 bases from J, with 9 bases in between. Germline CDR1 is LGHNA and CDR2 is YNLKQL (reference sequence). This CDR3 contains 15 residues. Partial CDR3 DNA: TGTGCCAGCAGCCAAGAGGGAGGGGGTAATTCGCCC. This translates into CASSQEGGGNSP. The entire CDR3 reads CASSQEGGGNSPLYF.

This clone showed up just a few times. Here the gene names and germline are mouse. This same CDR3 is encoded by further DNA sequences in the sample. The CDR3 spells CASSDARGRAETLYF. The sequenced CDR3 bases are TGTGCCAGCAGTGATGCGAGGGGGCGAGCAGAA. The V gene is TRBV13-1, the J gene TRBJ2-3, with D possibly TRBD1 on 7 matching bases. The read halts 4 residues ahead of the CDR3 end, with the missing end drawn from the germline J gene. Germline V CDR1 and CDR2: NSHNY, SYGAGN. Deletions cut 0 bases from V and 3 bases from J, with 11 bases between. The CDR3 sequence is 15 residues long.

Worth noting for this clone: The gene names given are mouse names. The read is 4 residues too short to cover the CDR3 end, so that end is filled in from the germline J gene. The V gene is TRBV31, the J gene TRBJ1-2, with 9 bases fitting TRBD1. In germline, CDR1 is GKSSPN, CDR2 SITVG. The trim removed 3 bases at V and 1 base at J, leaving 6 bases unmatched. The CDR3 runs 15 residues. The CDR3 region is CAWSHPGQGNSDYTF. The CDR3 DNA, read in part, is TGTGCCTGGAGCCATCCGGGACAGGGAAACTCC.

About this clone: Genes here carry mouse names. The read terminates 4 residues ahead of where the CDR3 ends, so the germline J gene completes it. The identical CDR3 is also encoded by other nucleotide sequences in the sample. This rearrangement joins TRBV13-3 to TRBJ2-5; D is unclear. The CDR3 covers 14 residues. The germline CDR1 and CDR2 sequences are NNHDY and SYVADS. V was shortened by 4 bases and J by 0 bases, with 9 bases between the two germline ends. The CDR3 loop is CASSPDNNQDTQYF. CDR3 DNA, as far as it was read: TGTGCCAGCAGTCCTGACAATAACCAAGAC. Supplemented by reference TRBV13-3 and TRBJ2-5, the full variable domain reads EAAVTQSPRSKVAVTGGKVTLSCHQTNNHDYMYWYRQDTGHGLRLIHYSYVADSTEKGDIPDGYKASRPSQENFSLILELASLSQTAVYFCASSPDNNQDTQYFGPGTRLLVL.

Notes on this clone: Gene names denote mouse genes. The CDR3 goes on 4 residues after the read ends, and that part is filled in from the germline J gene. The sample holds other DNA sequences that translate to the same CDR3. The chain combines TRBV13-3 with TRBJ2-7; TRBD2 aligns across 10 bases. V shed 0 bases and J 0 bases; nucleotides not matched to a gene: 0. The CDR3 sequence is 15 residues long. Germline CDR1 reads NNHDY; CDR2 reads SYVADS. This CDR3 is CASSDGTGGSYEQYF. The DNA read from the CDR3 is TGTGCCAGCAGTGATGGGACTGGGGGCTCCTAT.

Only a few counts were recorded for this clone. Each gene name is a mouse one. Coverage ceases 4 residues before the CDR3 finishes, and the germline J gene fills in the end. The chain uses TRBV13-1 and TRBJ1-2; 10 positions agree with TRBD1. CDR3 size: 15 residues. The germline CDR1 and CDR2 sequences are NSHNY and SYGAGN. V was pared by 2 bases and J by 1 base, with 2 bases of the junction left unmatched. The sequenced CDR3 bases are TGTGCCAGCAGTGAGGGGACAGGGGTAAACTCC. Protein: CASSEGTGVNS. The CDR3 as a whole reads CASSEGTGVNSDYTF.

This clone appeared many times. Gene names and germline refer to mouse. The missing CDR3 end, 4 residues past where the read stops, is filled in from the germline J gene. Additional DNA sequences in this sample encode the identical CDR3. This chain links TRBV1 with TRBJ1-2; D is ambiguous. The length of the CDR3 is 13 residues. Germline V CDR1 and CDR2: NSQYPW, LRSPGD (reference sequence). V dropped 1 base and J dropped 1 base, with 4 bases sitting between them. The CDR3 sequence: CTCSAVQNSDYTF. The CDR3 DNA, read in part, is TGCACCTGCAGTGCAGTCCAAAACTCC. Looking up the rest from reference TRBV1 and TRBJ1-2 gives the full variable domain: VTLLEQNPRWRLVPRGQAVNLRCILKNSQYPWMSWYQQDLQKQLQWLFTLRSPGDKEVKSLPGADYLATRVTDTELRLQVANMSQGRTLYCTCSAVQNSDYTFGSGTRLLVI.

In the case of this clone: Mouse gene names apply. The CDR3 goes on 4 residues after the read ends, and that part is filled in from the germline J gene. The rearrangement uses TRBV5 and TRBJ2-5, with TRBD2 identical over 10 bases. The V and J ends lost 3 bases and 0 bases, in that order; junction bases with no gene match: 15. Germline V gives CDR1 LGHNA, CDR2 YNLKQL (reference sequence). This CDR3 is 20 amino acids long. The CDR3 DNA, read in part, is TGTGCCAGCAGCCACCCCACCCTGTCGACTGGGGGGTTTAACCAAGAC. It codes for CASSHPTLSTGGFNQD. The CDR3 in full is CASSHPTLSTGGFNQDTQYF.

Points on this clone: Gene names are mouse gene names. The read terminates 3 residues ahead of where the CDR3 ends, so the germline J gene completes it. The rearrangement links TRBV13-1 to TRBJ1-6; 7 nucleotides match TRBD1. TRBJ1-6 is an open reading frame, and its role is uncertain. Trimming at V came to 3 bases and at J to 4 bases, leaving 7 bases not matched to a gene. This CDR3 has 16 amino acids. CDR1 and CDR2 (germline): NSHNY, SYGAGN. The CDR3 sequence is CASSGSRDSYNSPLYF. CDR3 DNA (partial): TGTGCCAGCAGTGGCTCCCGGGACAGTTATAATTCGCCC.

This clone occurred a few times. The genes and germline here are from mouse. The read falls 4 residues short of the CDR3 end, and the missing part is taken from the germline J gene. The rearrangement uses TRBV13-1 and TRBJ2-7; TRBD2 matches 8 bases. The CDR3 covers 18 residues. Germline trimming cut 0 bases from V and 0 bases from J; bases unmatched to any gene: 11. Germline assignment: CDR1 NSHNY and CDR2 SYGAGN. CDR3 protein: CASSDARLGGVSSYEQYF. Incomplete CDR3 DNA: TGTGCCAGCAGTGATGCGCGGCTGGGGGGCGTTAGCTCCTAT.

There are a few counts of this clone. Gene labels here are mouse ones. The missing CDR3 end, 4 residues past where the read stops, is filled in from the germline J gene. The sample contains more than one DNA sequence encoding this CDR3. The J gene is TRBJ2-2, the V gene TRBV5; 8 bases match TRBD2. V lost 1 base, J lost 1 base, and 2 bases stayed unmatched. The germline V gene encodes CDR1 LGHNA and CDR2 YNLKQL (reference sequence). The CDR3 is 16 amino acids. Incomplete CDR3 DNA: TGTGCCAGCAGCCAAGGGCTGGGGGGAAACACCGGG. Translation gives CASSQGLGGNTG. The complete CDR3 protein is CASSQGLGGNTGQLYF.